This T cell receptor (beta chain) is drawn from a study of blood T cell repertoires in COVID-19. Study as a whole: PBMCs, B-cell-depleted T cells, or T cells provided the cDNA or gDNA that made up the material.

Sequencing used immunoSEQ multiplex PCR; TCRdb keeps in-frame clones, though not all of them. The table lists 190,000 or so clones, around 88% of them singletons. The TCR comes from a man aged 50-59 years with active or convalescent COVID-19. Sequencing was carried out using peripheral blood.

CDR3 region: CASSKTGYGYTF. The CDR3 nucleotides are TGTGCCAGCAGTAAGACAGGGTATGGCTACACCTTC. This rearrangement joins TRBV12-3 or TRBV12-4 to TRBJ1-2; 7 bases are shared with TRBD1. V shed 5 bases and J 5 bases; nucleotides not matched to a gene: 2. The CDR3 runs 12 residues.